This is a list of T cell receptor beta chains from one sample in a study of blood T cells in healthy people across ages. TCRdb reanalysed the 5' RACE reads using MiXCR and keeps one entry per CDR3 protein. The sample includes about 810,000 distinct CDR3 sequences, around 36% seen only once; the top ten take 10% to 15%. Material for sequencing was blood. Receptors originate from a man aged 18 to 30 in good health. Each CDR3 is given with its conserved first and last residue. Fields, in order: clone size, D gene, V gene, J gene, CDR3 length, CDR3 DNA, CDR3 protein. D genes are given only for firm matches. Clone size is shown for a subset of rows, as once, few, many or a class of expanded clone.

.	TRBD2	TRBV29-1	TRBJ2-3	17	TGCAGCGTTGATGGGTCTAGCGGGGGGGCATCTTCAGATACGCAGTATTTT	CSVDGSSGGASSDTQYF
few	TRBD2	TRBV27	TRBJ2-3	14	TGTGCCAGCAGTTTTACTAGCGGGGGGGCCACGCAGTATTTT	CASSFTSGGATQYF
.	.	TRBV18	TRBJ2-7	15	TGTGCCAGCTCACCGACTGGAGACTACCACAATGAGCAGTACTTC	CASSPTGDYHNEQYF
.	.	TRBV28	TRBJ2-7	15	TGTGCCAGCAGTCCGGCGGACACGGGACCCTACGAGCAGTACTTC	CASSPADTGPYEQYF
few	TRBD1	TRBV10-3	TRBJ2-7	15	TGTGCCGTTCTGGGGGCGTCCCGGGACAGCTACGAGCAGTACTTC	CAVLGASRDSYEQYF
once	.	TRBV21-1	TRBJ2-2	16	TGTGCCAGCACCTACGGGGGCCAGCCCTTCACCGGGGAGCTGTTTTTT	CASTYGGQPFTGELFF
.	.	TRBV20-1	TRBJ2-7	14	TGCAGTGCTCGCCGGGACGGCAACCGCAATGAGCAGTACTTC	CSARRDGNRNEQYF
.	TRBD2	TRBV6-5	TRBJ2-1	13	TGTGCCAGCAGAACCGGGGGGTTGGATGAGCAGTTCTTC	CASRTGGLDEQFF
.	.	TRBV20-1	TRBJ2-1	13	TGCAGTGCTAGAAGCGGAGGGCTCGCGGAGCAGTTCTTC	CSARSGGLAEQFF
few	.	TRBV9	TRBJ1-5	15	TGTGCCAGCAGCATAGAGGGACAAAGCAATCAGCCCCAGCATTTT	CASSIEGQSNQPQHF
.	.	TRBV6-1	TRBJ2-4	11	TGTGCCAGCAGTGAAGCACGACTCCAGTACTTC	CASSEARLQYF
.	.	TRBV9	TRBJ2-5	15	TGTGCCAGCAGCGTGAAGGACAGAGCCCAAGAGACCCAGTACTTC	CASSVKDRAQETQYF
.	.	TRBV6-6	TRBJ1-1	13	TGTGCCAGCAGTTACGACAGCTACACTGAAGCTTTCTTT	CASSYDSYTEAFF
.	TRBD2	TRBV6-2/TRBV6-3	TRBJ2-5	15	TGTGCCAGCAGTTTGTACAGCGGGGGTCAAGAGACCCAGTACTTC	CASSLYSGGQETQYF
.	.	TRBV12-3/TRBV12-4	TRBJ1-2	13	TGTGCCAGCAGTTTACGTCAGAACTGTGGCTACACCTTC	CASSLRQNCGYTF
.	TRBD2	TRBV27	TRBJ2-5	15	TGTGCCAGCAGTTGTCCCACTAGCGGGCAAGAGACCCAGTACTTC	CASSCPTSGQETQYF
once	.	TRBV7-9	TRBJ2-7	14	TGTGCCAGCAGCTCCGAAACCGGGGAGTACGAGCAGTACTTC	CASSSETGEYEQYF
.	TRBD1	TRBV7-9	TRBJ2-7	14	TGTGCCAGTGGGGGACAGGCGAGGGTCTACGAGCAGTACTTC	CASGGQARVYEQYF
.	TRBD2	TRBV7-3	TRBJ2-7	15	TGTGCCAGCAGCTTAGCTCTAGGGGACTACAATGAGCAGTACTTC	CASSLALGDYNEQYF
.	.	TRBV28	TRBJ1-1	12	TGTGCCAGCGGAAATATCAACACTGAAGCTTTCTTT	CASGNINTEAFF
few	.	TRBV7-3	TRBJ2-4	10	TGTGCCAGCAGCCCACATTTTCAGTACTTC	CASSPHFQYF
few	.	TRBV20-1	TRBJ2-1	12	TGCAGTGCTAGCCTTGTAGACAATGAGCAGTTCTTC	CSASLVDNEQFF
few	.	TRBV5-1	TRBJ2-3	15	TGCGCCAGCAGCCCTGATCCGGATCGGGCCTCTACGCAGTATTTT	CASSPDPDRASTQYF
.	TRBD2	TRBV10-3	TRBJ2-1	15	TGTGCCATCAGAGACAGCGGGGGCTCCTACAATGAGCAGTTCTTC	CAIRDSGGSYNEQFF
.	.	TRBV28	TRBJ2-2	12	TGTGCCAGCAGAGGTAACCCCGGGGAGCTGTTTTTT	CASRGNPGELFF
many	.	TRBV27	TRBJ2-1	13	TGTGCCAGCAGCTCCACAGGGTTCAATGAGCAGTTCTTC	CASSSTGFNEQFF
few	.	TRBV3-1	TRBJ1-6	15	TGTGCCAGCAGCCAAGGGTTGGTCGTCCCCGGCGCCCTCCACTTT	CASSQGLVVPGALHF
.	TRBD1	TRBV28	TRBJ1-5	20	TGTGCCAGCAGTTCCTGGCGGGCACAGGGGGCGCAGGGTAGCAATCAGCCCCAGCATTTT	CASSSWRAQGAQGSNQPQHF
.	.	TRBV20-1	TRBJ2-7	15	TGCAGTGCTAGGAACAGGGTTCAGGGCTCCTACGAGCAGTACTTC	CSARNRVQGSYEQYF
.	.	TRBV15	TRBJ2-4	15	TGTGCCACCAGCAGAGTGGAGGCCATGAGTAACATTCAGTACTTC	CATSRVEAMSNIQYF
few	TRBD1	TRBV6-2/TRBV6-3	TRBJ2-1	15	TGTGCCAGCAGACCCTCGGGACAGGGTTACAATGAGCAGTTCTTC	CASRPSGQGYNEQFF
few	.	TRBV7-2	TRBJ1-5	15	TGTGCCAGCAGCTTGACAGGTAGTAACTATCAGCCCCAGCATTTT	CASSLTGSNYQPQHF
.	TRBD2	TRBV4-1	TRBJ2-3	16	TGCGCCAGCAGCCAGGTGACTAGCGGGTCCTACTATACGCAGTATTTT	CASSQVTSGSYYTQYF
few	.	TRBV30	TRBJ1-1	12	TGTGCCTGGAGGAAGGACAGCACTGAAGCTTTCTTT	CAWRKDSTEAFF
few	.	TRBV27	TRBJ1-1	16	TGTGCCAGCACCGAAGGACGGGGGTCGGCAAACACTGAAGCTTTCTTT	CASTEGRGSANTEAFF
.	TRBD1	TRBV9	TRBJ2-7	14	TGTGCCAGCAGCGCCGGGGACAGCCCCTACGAGCAGTACTTC	CASSAGDSPYEQYF
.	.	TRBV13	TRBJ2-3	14	TGTGCCACCGTCCGGGGGCGCCTTACAGATACGCAGTATTTT	CATVRGRLTDTQYF
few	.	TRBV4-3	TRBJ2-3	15	TGCGCCAGCAGCTCCTCCTACAGGAACACAGATACGCAGTATTTT	CASSSSYRNTDTQYF